This T cell receptor (beta chain) emerged from a study of early T cells in non-severe SARS-CoV-2 infection. Trimming left V 4 bases short and J 4 bases short, with 10 bases between. The germline V gene encodes CDR1 SQVTM and CDR2 ANQGSEA. The CDR3 length is 12 residues. TCRdb itself ran the 5' RACE reads through MiXCR, one entry per CDR3 protein. The sample lists some 57,000 distinct CDR3 sequences; over 9.5% were seen once. J is TRBJ1-2 and V is TRBV29-1, with a possible D match to TRBD1 (5 bases). The sample consisted of whole blood. This sequence originates from an adult who was a healthcare worker with PCR-confirmed SARS-CoV-2 infection or an uninfected control (not recorded which). DNA of the CDR3: TGCAGCGTTGCGGCAGGGCGCTATGGCTACACCTTC. Its translation is CSVAAGRYGYTF.